Given below is one TCR beta chain in context. Its antigen is unknown. TCRdb called the reads again in MiXCR, with one record for every CDR3 protein. The repertoire consists of roughly 69,000 distinct CDR3 sequences, with about 27% occurring once and the leading ten covering 59%. Trimming took 5 bases from V and 1 from J, leaving 12 bases between them. This CDR3 spans 15 amino acids. The germline V gene encodes CDR1 SGHVT and CDR2 SQSDAQ. This entry belongs to a study of T cell repertoires in cytomegalovirus infection. Background on the study: Selection of CMV epitopes for the study included recently identified HLA-C-restricted and well-studied HLA-B-restricted ones.

The sequencing used CD8+ T cells from cultured PBMCs, collected from culture after CMV antigen stimulation. This receptor was obtained from a human donor in good health (CMV status not recorded). Some clones in this sample may be carry-over from other donors' samples. The J gene is TRBJ2-1, the V gene TRBV7-4; a possible D gene is TRBD1 (6 bases). The CDR3 DNA sequence: TGTGCCAGCAGCCATAGACAGGATTCCTACAATGAGCAGTTCTTC. Translating it yields CASSHRQDSYNEQFF.